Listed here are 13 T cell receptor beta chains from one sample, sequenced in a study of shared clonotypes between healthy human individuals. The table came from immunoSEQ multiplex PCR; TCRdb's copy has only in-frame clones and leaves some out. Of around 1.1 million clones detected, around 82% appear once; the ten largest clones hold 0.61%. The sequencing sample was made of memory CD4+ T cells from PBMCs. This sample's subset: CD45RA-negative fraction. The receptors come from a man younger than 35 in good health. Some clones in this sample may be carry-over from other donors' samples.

The CDR3 region is CASSLGGPISYNEQFF. CDR3 nucleotide sequence: TGCGCCAGCAGCTTGGGAGGCCCAATCTCCTACAATGAGCAGTTCTTC. J is TRBJ2-1 and V is TRBV5-1; D is uncertain. Germline-derived CDR1 and CDR2 are SGHRS and YFSETQ. The CDR3 has 16 residues. V was trimmed by 0 bases and J by 0 bases, leaving 10 bases between them.

CDR3 coding DNA: TGTGCCAGCACCAGGGATTTCACTTACTACGAGCAGTACTTC. Amino acids: CASTRDFTYYEQYF. This chain uses TRBV7-9 with TRBJ2-5; possible D gene TRBD1, 5 bases. The DNA end is more similar to TRBJ2-7, so the J call may be wrong. The CDR3 is made up of 14 amino acids. CDR1 SEHNR and CDR2 FQNEAQ come from the germline V gene (reference sequence).

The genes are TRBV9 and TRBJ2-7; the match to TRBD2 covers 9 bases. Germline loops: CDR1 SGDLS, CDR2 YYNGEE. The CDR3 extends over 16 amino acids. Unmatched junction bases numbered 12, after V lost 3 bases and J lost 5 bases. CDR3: CASSGLVSGSVHEQYF. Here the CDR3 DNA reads TGTGCCAGCAGCGGACTCGTTAGCGGGAGTGTCCACGAGCAGTACTTC.

CDR3 residues: CASSFGGSHTGELFF. CDR3 sequence (DNA): TGTGCCAGCAGTTTCGGTGGGAGCCACACCGGGGAGCTGTTTTTT. The chain has TRBV27 and TRBJ2-2, with D possibly matching TRBD2 (5 bases). The CDR3 is made up of 15 amino acids. V was pared by 3 bases and J by 3 bases, with 11 bases between. CDR1 is MNHEY, CDR2 SMNVEV, per germline (reference sequence).

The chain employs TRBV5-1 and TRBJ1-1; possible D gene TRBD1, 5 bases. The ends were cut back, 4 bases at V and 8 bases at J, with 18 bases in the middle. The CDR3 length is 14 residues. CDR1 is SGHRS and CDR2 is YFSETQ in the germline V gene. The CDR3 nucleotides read TGCGCCAGCAGCCCCACTTGGGGACGTTCAGAAGCTTTCTTT. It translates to CASSPTWGRSEAFF.

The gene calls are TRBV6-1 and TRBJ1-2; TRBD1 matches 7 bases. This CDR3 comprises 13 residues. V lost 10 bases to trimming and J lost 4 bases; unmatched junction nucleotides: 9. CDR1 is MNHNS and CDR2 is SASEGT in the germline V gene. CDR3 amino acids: CATYSGGPYGYTF. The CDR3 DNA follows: TGTGCCACTTATTCAGGGGGTCCCTATGGCTACACCTTC.

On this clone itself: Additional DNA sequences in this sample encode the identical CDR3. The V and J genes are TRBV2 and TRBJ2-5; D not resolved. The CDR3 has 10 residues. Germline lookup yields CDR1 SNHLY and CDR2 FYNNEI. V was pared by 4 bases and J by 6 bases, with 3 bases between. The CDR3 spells CASSVKTQYF. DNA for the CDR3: TGTGCCAGCAGTGTGAAGACCCAGTACTTC.

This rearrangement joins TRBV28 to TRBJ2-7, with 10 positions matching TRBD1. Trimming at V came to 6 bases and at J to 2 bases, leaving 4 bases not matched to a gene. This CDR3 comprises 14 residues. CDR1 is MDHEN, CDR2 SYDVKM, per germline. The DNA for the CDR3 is TGTGCCAGCAGGGGACAGGGGCACCCCTACGAGCAGTACTTC. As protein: CASRGQGHPYEQYF.

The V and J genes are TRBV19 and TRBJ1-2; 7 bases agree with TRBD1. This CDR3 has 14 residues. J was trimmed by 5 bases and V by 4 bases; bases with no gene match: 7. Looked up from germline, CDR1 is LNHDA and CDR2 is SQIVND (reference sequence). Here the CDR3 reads CASSTQQGCYGYTF. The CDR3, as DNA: TGTGCCAGTAGTACTCAACAGGGGTGTTATGGCTACACCTTC.

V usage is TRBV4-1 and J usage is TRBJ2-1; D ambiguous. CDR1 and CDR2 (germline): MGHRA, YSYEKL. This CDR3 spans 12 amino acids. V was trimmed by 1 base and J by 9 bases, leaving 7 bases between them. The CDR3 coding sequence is TGCGCCAGCAGCCAAGTTTTAAGTGAGCAGTTCTTC. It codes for CASSQVLSEQFF.

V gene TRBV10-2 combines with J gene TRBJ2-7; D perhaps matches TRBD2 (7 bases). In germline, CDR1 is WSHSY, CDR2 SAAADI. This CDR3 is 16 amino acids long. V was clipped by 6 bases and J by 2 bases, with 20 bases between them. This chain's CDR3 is CASRGGRLGQTYEQYF. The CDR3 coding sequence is TGCGCCAGCAGGGGGGGGCGGCTAGGGCAGACCTACGAGCAGTACTTC.

CDR3 residues: CATSPLTGASRGEQYF. As DNA, the CDR3 is TGTGCCACCAGCCCCCTCACAGGGGCCAGTAGGGGCGAGCAGTACTTC. The chain uses TRBV15 and TRBJ2-7; 7 bases map to TRBD1. The CDR3 has 16 amino acids. Germline V lookup: CDR1 LNHNV, CDR2 YYDKDF (reference sequence). J lost 6 bases, V lost 5 bases, and 16 bases had no gene match.

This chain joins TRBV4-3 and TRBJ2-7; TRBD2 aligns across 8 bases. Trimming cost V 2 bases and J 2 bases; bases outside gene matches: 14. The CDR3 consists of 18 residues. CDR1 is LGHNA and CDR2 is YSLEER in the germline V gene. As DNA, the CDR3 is TGCGCCAGCAGCCAAATGGCGCGAGCGGGAGAGCCCCCCTACGAGCAGTACTTC. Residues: CASSQMARAGEPPYEQYF.